The 21 T cell receptor beta chains listed next were all sequenced from one sample in a study of blood T cells in healthy people across ages. A sample-barcoded 5' primer and a J-beta primer mix were used in a second PCR of roughly 7 to 11 cycles. TCRdb recomputed calls from the 5' RACE reads with MiXCR, one row per CDR3 protein. The table includes about 930,000 distinct CDR3 sequences, roughly 29% detected once. The sample was also reused in another study, on T cells of mothers and their children.

Material for sequencing was blood. These receptor sequences come from a woman aged 40 to 50 in good health.

This CDR3 is CASSLGLFRKPGEETQYF. The CDR3, as DNA: TGTGCCAGCAGTTTGGGCTTATTTCGGAAACCGGGCGAGGAGACCCAGTACTTC. The genes are TRBV12-3 or TRBV12-4 and TRBJ2-5; D is uncertain. V lost 3 bases, J lost 5 bases, and 25 bases lay in between. The length of the CDR3 is 18 residues.

On this clonotype: Compared with germline, one end of the junction differs, possibly owing to a read error. The CDR3 loop is CTSSLFPDSYEQYF. Here the CDR3 DNA reads TGTACCAGCAGTTTATTCCCAGACTCCTACGAGCAGTACTTC. The V and J genes are TRBV27 and TRBJ2-7; the D is unclear. This CDR3 is built from 14 residues. The germline V gene has CDR1 MNHEY and CDR2 SMNVEV (reference sequence).

This clonotype was counted ten times or more. The rearrangement uses TRBV5-1 and TRBJ2-3; 8 nucleotides match TRBD2. CDR1 and CDR2 (germline): SGHRS, YFSETQ. There are 17 residues in the CDR3. V gave up 0 bases and J gave up 6 bases; unmatched junction bases: 12. The CDR3 DNA follows: TGCGCCAGCAGCTTGGCCTATATGGGCGGGGGGATTGATACGCAGTATTTT. This codes for CASSLAYMGGGIDTQYF.

This chain joins TRBV6-5 and TRBJ1-1, with D unresolved. Germline V lookup: CDR1 MNHEY, CDR2 SVGAGI. V was trimmed by 0 bases and J by 5 bases, leaving 13 bases between them. CDR3 length: 15 amino acids. The CDR3 nucleotides are TGTGCCAGCAGTTACTCAGGAGGGTTGAGGACTGAAGCTTTCTTT. It codes for CASSYSGGLRTEAFF.

The chain links TRBV11-3 to TRBJ2-3, with D perhaps given as TRBD1 or TRBD2 (5 bases each). Germline V CDR1 and CDR2: SGHNT, YENEEA. The CDR3 covers 13 residues. With 1 base removed from V and 10 bases from J, the gap between germline ends came to 12 bases. The CDR3, as DNA: TGTGCCAGCAGCTTAGGAGGGGCACCCCCGCAGTATTTT. Translated: CASSLGGAPPQYF.

Comment on this clonotype: A much larger clone lies one base from this, so it may be a read error. This chain connects TRBV20-1 to TRBJ2-1; TRBD2 aligns across 9 bases. The length of the CDR3 is 16 residues. Germline lookup yields CDR1 DFQATT and CDR2 SNEGSKA (reference sequence). CDR3: CSAREVRGGIDNVQFF. CDR3 DNA: TGCAGTGCTAGAGAGGTGCGGGGGGGTATAGACAATGTGCAGTTCTTC.

There are many counts of this clonotype. The chain employs TRBV20-1 and TRBJ1-2, with 9 nucleotides matching TRBD1. The CDR3 runs 12 residues. CDR1 DFQATT and CDR2 SNEGSKA come from the germline V gene (reference sequence). For the CDR3, the DNA is TGCAGCTCAAGACAGGGGGACTATGGCTACACCTTC. Encoded protein: CSSRQGDYGYTF.

The J gene is TRBJ1-2, the V gene TRBV4-3; D gene uncertain. With 1 base removed from V and 6 bases from J, the gap between germline ends came to 6 bases. CDR1 is LGHNA and CDR2 is YSLEER in the germline V gene. The CDR3 covers 12 residues. CDR3 nucleotide sequence: TGCGCCAGCAGCCAAGGAGGGAATGGCTACACCTTC. Its protein is CASSQGGNGYTF.

This clonotype was detected ten times or more. This chain connects TRBV24-1 to TRBJ2-5; D unresolved. CDR1 and CDR2 from the germline V gene are KGHDR and SFDVKD. Trimming left V 1 base short and J 0 bases short, with 11 bases between. CDR3 length: 16 residues. The CDR3 DNA is TGTGCCACCAGTGATTTCTCACAGCTAAACCAAGAGACCCAGTACTTC. Its protein is CATSDFSQLNQETQYF.

A few counts support this clonotype. The chain recombines TRBV5-1 with TRBJ2-3; 7 nucleotides match TRBD1. The V gene's germline CDR1 is SGHRS and CDR2 YFSETQ. After removal of 2 bases from V and 3 bases from J, the junction contained 6 bases not matched to a gene. This CDR3 contains 15 residues. CDR3 nucleotide sequence: TGCGCCAGCAGCTTACGACAGGGTAGAACAGATACGCAGTATTTT. Amino acids: CASSLRQGRTDTQYF.

Worth noting for this clonotype: A read error may be the cause here, since a much bigger clone is one base away. V gene TRBV20-1 combines with J gene TRBJ2-6, with D possibly being TRBD1 (6 bases). The V and J ends lost 0 bases and 2 bases respectively, with 11 bases between them. The CDR3 is 16 residues long. Germline CDR1 reads DFQATT; CDR2 reads SNEGSKA (reference sequence). In nucleotides, the CDR3 is TGCAGTGCTAGAGATGGACAGTTCCCTGGGGCCAACGTCCTGACTTTC. Amino acids: CSARDGQFPGANVLTF.

In its sample, this clonotype was seen many times. The V gene is TRBV3-1, the J gene TRBJ2-7; weak D call: TRBD2 (7 bases). The CDR3 is 14 amino acids. V was clipped by 2 bases and J by 6 bases, with 14 bases between them. The germline V gene encodes CDR1 LGHDT and CDR2 YNNKEL (reference sequence). The DNA of the CDR3 is TGTGCCAGCAGCCAACGAGGGGGGGCCCGCGAGCAGTACTTC. Its translation is CASSQRGGAREQYF.

This clonotype showed up just a few times. The chain links TRBV5-5 to TRBJ2-7, with TRBD2 identical over 12 bases. Per the germline V gene, CDR1 is SGHKS and CDR2 is YYEKEE (reference sequence). V lost 3 bases and J lost 3; bases outside the gene matches: 10. The CDR3 loop spans 17 amino acids. CDR3: CASSSRTSGVNFYEQYF. CDR3 nucleotide sequence: TGTGCCAGCAGCTCACGGACTAGCGGGGTGAACTTCTACGAGCAGTACTTC.

At least ten counts were recorded for this clonotype. V gene TRBV28 combines with J gene TRBJ2-7; D possibly corresponds to TRBD1 (6 bases). The CDR3 totals 15 residues. V was trimmed by 6 bases and J by 7 bases, leaving 22 bases between them. Germline loops: CDR1 MDHEN, CDR2 SYDVKM. CDR3 amino acids: CASSITQTGTREQYF. The CDR3 DNA follows: TGTGCCAGCAGCATCACCCAAACAGGGACGCGGGAGCAGTACTTC.

This clonotype was counted only a few times. This chain links TRBV20-1 with TRBJ1-2; D gene unclear. V lost 0 bases and J lost 5, with 7 bases in between. Germline V gene data show CDR1 as DFQATT and CDR2 as SNEGSKA (reference sequence). This CDR3 is 12 amino acids long. The chain's CDR3 is CSARDRHYGYTF. CDR3 DNA: TGCAGTGCTAGAGATCGCCATTATGGCTACACCTTC.

This clonotype was seen a few times. This chain joins TRBV10-3 and TRBJ2-2, with TRBD1 matching over 10 bases. The V gene end was trimmed by 10 bases and the J gene end by 3 bases; junction bases not matched to a gene: 5. The CDR3 is made up of 14 amino acids. Germline lookup yields CDR1 ENHRY and CDR2 SYGVKD. CDR3 sequence: CASAGTGDTGELFF. The CDR3, as DNA: TGTGCCAGTGCCGGGACAGGGGACACCGGGGAGCTGTTTTTT.

The V call is TRBV12-3 or TRBV12-4, the J call TRBJ1-2; 7 bases fit TRBD1. CDR3 length: 14 residues. V lost 6 bases to trimming and J lost 3 bases; unmatched junction nucleotides: 7. The DNA of the CDR3 is TGTGCCAGCAGGGCAGACGACAGGGACTATGGCTACACCTTC. Translating it yields CASRADDRDYGYTF.

The V and J genes are TRBV3-1 and TRBJ2-5; D is perhaps TRBD1 (6 bases). The CDR3 consists of 15 residues. Germline values: CDR1 LGHDT, CDR2 YNNKEL (reference sequence). The V end was cut by 3 bases, the J end by 3 bases, with 14 bases between. The CDR3 nucleotides read TGTGCCAGCAGCCACCGTGCCGGGACAAAAGAGACCCAGTACTTC. The encoded protein is CASSHRAGTKETQYF.

This clonotype has ten or more counts. This chain connects TRBV7-2 to TRBJ2-1; 10 bases are shared with TRBD1. Germline V lookup: CDR1 SGHTA, CDR2 FQGNSA. The CDR3 loop spans 16 amino acids. Trimming removed 6 bases from V and 7 bases from J; junction bases left unmatched: 12. The CDR3 DNA reads as TGTGCCAGCAGTTCGAGGGACAGGGGAAGTCAGAATGAGCAGTTCTTC. Its translation is CASSSRDRGSQNEQFF.

Points on this clonotype: This may come from a read error, since a much larger clone is one base off. This sequence joins TRBV29-1 and TRBJ2-4; 7 nucleotides align to TRBD1. Germline V gives CDR1 SQVTM, CDR2 ANQGSEA. This CDR3 is 10 amino acids long. Losses at the gene ends were 4 bases for V and 13 bases for J; bases not matched to a gene: 4. This CDR3 is CSVVRGQQYF. As DNA, the CDR3 is TGCAGCGTTGTAAGGGGGCAACAGTACTTC.

The CDR3 spells CASSLKSRNRPGANVLTF. The CDR3, as DNA: TGTGCCAGCAGCTTGAAGTCCAGGAACCGACCTGGGGCCAACGTCCTGACTTTC. This chain links TRBV5-6 with TRBJ2-6, with D hard to call. The CDR3 contains 18 residues. From germline, CDR1 is SGHDT and CDR2 YYEEEE. V dropped 1 base and J dropped 2 bases, with 16 bases sitting between them. The full variable domain, in which reference TRBV5-6 and TRBJ2-6 provide the parts outside the CDR3, is DAGVTQSPTHLIKTRGQQVTLRCSPKSGHDTVSWYQQALGQGPQFIFQYYEEEERQRGNFPDRFSGHQFPNYSSELNVNALLLGDSALYLCASSLKSRNRPGANVLTFGAGSRLTVL.